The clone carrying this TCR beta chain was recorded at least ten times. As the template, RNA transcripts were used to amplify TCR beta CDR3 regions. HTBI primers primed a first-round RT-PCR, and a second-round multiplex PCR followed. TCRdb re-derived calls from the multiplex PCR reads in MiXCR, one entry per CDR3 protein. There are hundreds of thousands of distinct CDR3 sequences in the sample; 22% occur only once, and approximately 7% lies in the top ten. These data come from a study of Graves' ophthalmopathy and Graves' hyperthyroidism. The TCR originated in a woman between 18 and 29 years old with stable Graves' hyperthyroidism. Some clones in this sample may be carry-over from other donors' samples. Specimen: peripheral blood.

This CDR3 is CASSLEDSGYGYTF. The CDR3 DNA is TGTGCCAGCAGTTTGGAAGATTCCGGCTATGGCTACACCTTC. This chain connects TRBV12-3 or TRBV12-4 to TRBJ1-2; D is ambiguous. The CDR3 is 14 residues long. V was clipped by 3 bases and J by 4 bases, with 12 bases between them.